The clone carrying this T cell receptor (beta chain) was recorded at least ten times. The germline V gene encodes CDR1 SGHRS and CDR2 YFSETQ. V was pared by 7 bases and J by 5 bases, with 5 bases of the junction left unmatched. This CDR3 has 14 residues. This specimen belongs to a study of T-cell reconstitution after alpha-beta-depleted transplantation in children. Unique molecular identifiers were used in preparing the TCRbeta library. Via MiXCR, TCRdb re-called the PCR reads, giving one row per CDR3 protein. The data contain more than 85,000 distinct CDR3 sequences, around 10% of them singletons. This sample comprised PBMCs from the stem cell graft donor, obtained from the stem cell graft. This chain joins TRBV5-1 and TRBJ2-3, with TRBD2 matching over 12 bases. The sequence came from a human donor who donated a stem cell graft to a child with acute lymphoblastic leukemia. The DNA for the CDR3 is TGCGCCAGCGCAAGACTAGCGGGGGTAGATACGCAGTATTTT. Protein product: CASARLAGVDTQYF.